The subject of this entry is one T cell receptor (beta chain). Its recognized antigen is unknown. No much larger clone is present one base from it, and per-base qualities are unavailable. The data were obtained in a study of blood T cell repertoires in COVID-19 (dated by TCRdb to about 2020). Concerning the study at large: Collaborator samples came from the United States, Italy and Spain and covered acute and convalescent phases of COVID-19. The prospective study material was composed of cDNA or gDNA derived from T cells, B-cell-depleted T cells, or PBMCs. The dataset comprised deeply sampled blood TCRbeta repertoires from subjects exposed to, actively infected with, or recovered from COVID-19. The repertoires were made available in a free public database intended to serve as a resource for research on the immune response to SARS-CoV-2. Samples came from the ongoing ImmuneRACE study (first 160 participants) plus 1,254 subjects from 6 global collaborators. The sample metadata nearly always contained a de-identified subject ID, COVID-19 status, age in years and sex. Where available, HLA class I and class II types were taken from metadata supplied by the sample provider and were not determined by assay-based typing.

The immunoSEQ Assay, a bias-controlled multiplex PCR, was used to amplify TCRbeta CDR3 regions from genomic DNA. For the original study's pipeline: The number of nucleated cells in each sample was estimated by amplification of reference gene primers within the assay. To quantify the absolute abundance of each unique TCRbeta CDR3 rearrangement, sequence reads were collapsed and filtered. For each sample, productive Simpson clonality was calculated as the square root of Simpson's diversity index across productive rearrangements. TCRdb took over this immuneACCESS table, retaining in-frame rearrangements with V and J assigned. Such tables are incomplete; in checked studies, under half of the missing clones stem from an unresolved V gene, and the remainder is unexplained. The DNA gave D and trimming, while V, J and clone size come from that table. The sample yields approximately 89,000 clones; roughly 92% were counted once. About 6.6% of the sample is held by the ten biggest clonotypes.

Collaborating institutions collected whole blood in K2EDTA tubes following their own protocols. For TCRbeta analysis, collaborator samples were shipped as frozen whole blood, as isolated PBMCs, or as DNA extracted from either sample type. Broader findings and caveats from the paper: How much clinical and demographic metadata was included differed by source and by participant, and the metadata was provided uncurated.

The CDR3, from cysteine to phenylalanine, totals 16 residues. The DNA shown is the 48-base CDR3, in frame from base 1. From V the trimming removes 1 base and from J it removes 0 bases, while the gene matches leave 5 bases of the junction unaccounted for. CDR1 and CDR2 (MNHEY, SMNVEV) derive from the germline V gene (reference sequence). The sample comprised peripheral blood. The chain employs TRBV27 and TRBJ1-1; the central 7 bases match TRBD1. The source of this sequence is a woman in her sixties with active COVID-19. In nucleotide form, the sequence is TGTGCCAGCAGTTTATGGGGACAGACAATGAACACTGAAGCTTTCTTT. The translation is CASSLWGQTMNTEAFF.